This T cell receptor (beta chain) was sequenced in a study of OX40 agonist ivuxolimab in advanced cancers. Study information: The mean age was about 61 years, ranging from roughly 23 to 79, with around four fifths of participants male.

Germline V lookup: CDR1 SGHKS, CDR2 YYEKEE (reference sequence). The V gene lost 4 bases and the J gene lost 0 bases, with 17 bases spanning the gap. The CDR3 extends over 17 amino acids. Whole-study findings and limits: There were, on average, more expanded clones in CD8+ T cells than in CD4+.

Autoimmune disease history or systemic immunosuppression meant exclusion. Comments on this clone: Its antigen is undetermined.

Measured with immunoSEQ multiplex PCR; TCRdb has only the in-frame clones, and not every one. This sample has roughly 76,000 clones, with more than 65% found just once. The sequence derives from an adult with an advanced solid tumor such as melanoma, head and neck, liver or kidney cancer. The rearrangement links TRBV5-5 to TRBJ1-3, with D unresolved. The starting material was CD4+ or CD8+ T cells sorted from blood, obtained in a trial of the OX40 agonist ivuxolimab. CDR3 nucleotide sequence: TGTGCCAGCAGCCCCTGGGGTACGGGCCTCTCTGGAAACACCATATATTTT. The encoded protein is CASSPWGTGLSGNTIYF.